This T cell receptor beta chain was obtained from a study of post-analysis software for immune sequencing data. Background on the study: The disease courses covered relapsing-remitting, secondary progressive and progressive-relapsing multiple sclerosis. Study-wide findings and caveats: Samples from a shared batch, those prepared together, strongly co-clustered by F measure. A few TRBV segments, TRBV5-6, TRBV5-1 and TRBV20-1 among them, were found more frequent in patients than controls. The normalized Chao1 diversity of multiple sclerosis patients was significantly lower than that of controls.

This clonotype was found many times. Its antigen is currently unknown. Trimming cost V 0 bases and J 7 bases, with 12 bases left between them. Germline V CDR1 and CDR2: SGHTA, FQGNSA. This CDR3 contains 14 residues. Prepared TCR beta cDNA libraries contained unique molecular identifiers. Input of about 0.9 to 10 million T cells yielded approximately 500,000 cDNA molecules. TCRdb reanalysed the PCR reads using MiXCR and keeps one entry per CDR3 protein. The sample lists just over 250,000 distinct CDR3 sequences, 30% to 45% occurring once. The receptor was derived from a girl aged 10-17 years with multiple sclerosis. Sequencing input: blood. The chain is built from TRBV7-2 and TRBJ1-1; D unclear. CDR3 sequence: CASSLAKRLGEAFF. In nucleotides, the CDR3 is TGTGCCAGCAGCTTAGCAAAGCGTTTGGGTGAAGCTTTCTTT.